The 24 T cell receptor beta chains given below trace back to one sample, sequenced in a study of human T cells and chemical hapten exposure. TCRdb reprocessed the RACE reads with MiXCR, giving one entry per CDR3 protein. The sample gives under 200,000 distinct CDR3 sequences, roughly 25% of which show up once; roughly 2.2% is in the top ten. Sample time point: patch test 3, about 24 weeks after DPC sensitization. As to treatment: therapeutic diphenylcyclopropenone sensitization with weekly scalp DPC. This specimen was whole blood, taken in connection with sensitization to the hapten diphenylcyclopropenone (DPC). These receptors all come from a woman aged 18-29 years with alopecia areata. Some clones in this sample may be carry-over from other donors' samples.

The chain employs TRBV20-1 and TRBJ2-2, with D possibly TRBD2 on 7 matching bases. This CDR3 is 13 amino acids long. V lost 3 bases and J lost 3, with 8 bases in between. Per germline, CDR1 DFQATT and CDR2 SNEGSKA (reference sequence). CDR3: CSARRGHTGELFF. DNA of the CDR3: TGCAGTGCTAGGCGGGGGCACACCGGGGAGCTGTTTTTT.

J is TRBJ1-5 and V is TRBV5-1; D unresolved. Per germline, CDR1 SGHRS and CDR2 YFSETQ. Trimming took 4 bases from V and 3 from J, leaving 8 bases between them. CDR3 length: 13 residues. CDR3 nucleotides: TGCGCCAGCAGCGTTGGACCCAATCAGCCCCAGCATTTT. Protein product: CASSVGPNQPQHF.

In its sample, this clonotype was seen a few times. This sequence joins TRBV15 and TRBJ2-1; TRBD1 matches 7 bases. The CDR3 runs to 16 residues. V lost 5 bases to trimming and J lost 7 bases; unmatched junction nucleotides: 14. Germline values: CDR1 LNHNV, CDR2 YYDKDF (reference sequence). The CDR3 spells CATSGIHRGARNEQFF. The CDR3 DNA sequence: TGTGCCACCAGCGGTATTCACAGGGGCGCTCGGAATGAGCAGTTCTTC.

The chain uses TRBV24-1 and TRBJ2-7; the D is unclear. The CDR3 is 14 residues long. Per the germline V gene, CDR1 is KGHDR and CDR2 is SFDVKD. The V gene lost 2 bases and the J gene lost 0 bases, with 7 bases spanning the gap. CDR3 protein: CATSDSHSSYEQYF. DNA for the CDR3: TGTGCCACCAGTGATTCTCACAGCTCCTACGAGCAGTACTTC.

In this sample, this clonotype turned up a few times. J is TRBJ2-2 and V is TRBV28; D gene uncertain. Germline V lookup: CDR1 MDHEN, CDR2 SYDVKM. This CDR3 contains 13 residues. V lost 2 bases to trimming and J lost 6 bases, with 7 bases between them. The CDR3 nucleotides read TGTGCCAGCAGTTTAGACGTGCCCGGGGAGCTGTTTTTT. Translation gives CASSLDVPGELFF.

V is TRBV10-3 and J is TRBJ2-1, with unresolved D. The CDR3 extends over 12 amino acids. Trimming left V 3 bases short and J 10 bases short, with 10 bases between. CDR1 is ENHRY and CDR2 is SYGVKD in the germline V gene. The chain's CDR3 is CAISEEVGEQFF. Written as DNA, the CDR3 is TGTGCCATCAGTGAAGAGGTGGGAGAGCAGTTCTTC.

This clonotype was picked up a small number of times. The gene calls are TRBV7-2 and TRBJ1-2; TRBD1 might be the D (6 bases). Germline V gives CDR1 SGHTA, CDR2 FQGNSA. V was clipped by 4 bases and J by 3 bases, with 9 bases between them. This CDR3 spans 13 amino acids. The CDR3 bases are TGTGCCAGCAGCTGGGGGCCGTACTATGGCTACACCTTC. As protein: CASSWGPYYGYTF.

The CDR3 nucleotides are TGTGCCAGCAGCCTATACCCGGGGGGGACAGGGGGCCATGAGCAGTTCTTC. It yields the protein CASSLYPGGTGGHEQFF. The chain couples TRBV4-2 to TRBJ2-1; 12 bases line up with TRBD1. CDR1 is LGHNA, CDR2 YNFKEQ, per germline. Losses at the gene ends were 4 bases for V and 8 bases for J; bases not matched to a gene: 12. CDR3 size: 17 residues.

This clonotype was recorded a few times. This chain joins TRBV5-4 and TRBJ2-6; no firm D call. Germline CDR1 and CDR2: SGHNT and YYREEE (reference sequence). This CDR3 is built from 17 residues. Trimming left V 2 bases short and J 0 bases short, with 12 bases between. This CDR3 reads CASSLDRVGSGANVLTF. In DNA form, the CDR3 reads TGTGCCAGCAGCTTAGACCGGGTAGGCTCTGGGGCCAACGTCCTGACTTTC.

As for this clonotype: This may arise from a read error, as a much more abundant clone is one base away. The rearrangement joins TRBV20-1 to TRBJ1-5, with D hard to call. CDR3 length: 11 amino acids. Germline-derived CDR1 and CDR2 are DFQATT and SNEGSKA (reference sequence). The CDR3 nucleotides are TGCAATGCCTCTCGAACTGGCGAGCAGCATTTT. The encoded protein is CNASRTGEQHF.

This clonotype was seen more than once but under ten times. The rearrangement links TRBV9 to TRBJ2-7, with D tentatively TRBD2 (6 bases). With 0 bases removed from V and 6 bases from J, the gap between germline ends came to 10 bases. The CDR3 runs to 13 residues. Germline CDR1 and CDR2: SGDLS and YYNGEE. The CDR3 protein is CASSVDGGGEQYF. For the CDR3, the DNA is TGTGCCAGCAGCGTAGACGGGGGAGGCGAGCAGTACTTC.

The gene calls are TRBV24-1 and TRBJ2-7; D gene uncertain. This CDR3 is 15 amino acids long. CDR1 and CDR2 (germline): KGHDR, SFDVKD. Trimming shortened V by 4 bases and J by 4 bases, and 16 bases separated the two germline ends. The CDR3 DNA reads TGTGCCACCAGTGACCGAACTACAAGCCCTTACGAGCAGTACTTC. Its translation: CATSDRTTSPYEQYF.

This clonotype came up a few times. The chain uses TRBV24-1 and TRBJ2-5; D call uncertain. V lost 0 bases to trimming and J lost 1 base, with 8 bases between them. This CDR3 is 15 amino acids long. The germline V gene has CDR1 KGHDR and CDR2 SFDVKD. The chain's CDR3 is CATSDLVGIQETQYF. CDR3 bases: TGTGCCACCAGTGATTTGGTAGGGATCCAAGAGACCCAGTACTTC.

The CDR3 region is CASSPGTGIYNEQFF. The CDR3 nucleotides read TGTGCCAGCTCACCCGGGACAGGGATATACAATGAGCAGTTCTTC. This rearrangement joins TRBV18 to TRBJ2-1; 9 bases line up with TRBD1. Trimming removed 3 bases from V and 4 bases from J; junction bases left unmatched: 4. The CDR3 runs to 15 residues. Looked up from germline, CDR1 is KGHSH and CDR2 is LQKENI.

The CDR3 bases are TGTGCCAGCAGCTTAATAGCGGGGCTCTACAATGAGCAGTTCTTC. Translation gives CASSLIAGLYNEQFF. The chain joins TRBV11-1 to TRBJ2-1, with TRBD2 matching over 8 bases. Germline lookup yields CDR1 SGHAT and CDR2 FQDESV (reference sequence). The CDR3 runs to 15 residues. After removal of 2 bases from V and 3 bases from J, the junction contained 3 bases not matched to a gene.

The V gene is TRBV9, the J gene TRBJ2-3, with 8 nucleotides matching TRBD2. J gave up 0 bases and V 0 bases, and 3 bases lay outside the gene matches. CDR1 and CDR2 from the germline V gene are SGDLS and YYNGEE. The CDR3 loop spans 16 amino acids. CDR3 in amino acids: CASSVVVAGSTDTQYF. In DNA form, the CDR3 reads TGTGCCAGCAGCGTAGTGGTAGCGGGGAGCACAGATACGCAGTATTTT.

This chain joins TRBV4-2 and TRBJ2-1, with D possibly being TRBD2 (7 bases). Germline V gene sequence: CDR1 LGHNA, CDR2 YNFKEQ. CDR3 size: 16 residues. Between the trimmed V and J ends, which lost 1 base and 5 bases, there was a span of 15 bases. The CDR3 sequence is CASSQVSGRGDNEQFF. The CDR3 coding sequence is TGTGCCAGCAGCCAAGTCTCAGGGAGGGGGGACAATGAGCAGTTCTTC.

The rearrangement joins TRBV28 to TRBJ2-7; either TRBD1 or TRBD2 may supply D (5 bases each). V was trimmed by 8 bases and J by 3 bases, leaving 11 bases between them. The length of the CDR3 is 12 residues. CDR1 is MDHEN, CDR2 SYDVKM, per germline. CDR3 DNA: TGTGCCAGCCCCCATGGGGGCTACGAGCAGTACTTC. Amino acid sequence: CASPHGGYEQYF.

The rearrangement links TRBV2 to TRBJ2-1; a possible D gene is TRBD2 (5 bases). Germline loops: CDR1 SNHLY, CDR2 FYNNEI. The V end was cut by 6 bases, the J end by 4 bases, with 16 bases between. The CDR3 is 15 residues long. The CDR3 bases are TGTGCCAGCAGGGTGGAGCCTAGCCCATACAATGAGCAGTTCTTC. Protein product: CASRVEPSPYNEQFF. The full variable domain, in which reference TRBV2 and TRBJ2-1 provide the parts outside the CDR3, is EPEVTQTPSHQVTQMGQEVILRCVPISNHLYFYWYRQILGQKVEFLVSFYNNEISEKSEIFDDQFSVERPDGSNFTLKIRSTKLEDSAMYFCASRVEPSPYNEQFFGPGTRLTVL.

This clonotype was recorded a few times. CDR3 bases: TGTGCCAGCAGTTCGCCCGCGGGACTTTCCTACGAGCAGTACTTC. Its translation is CASSSPAGLSYEQYF. The V gene is TRBV7-2, the J gene TRBJ2-7; tentative D call: TRBD2 (6 bases). CDR1 is SGHTA and CDR2 is FQGNSA in the germline V gene. The V gene lost 6 bases and the J gene lost 1 base, with 16 bases spanning the gap. The CDR3 runs 15 residues.

The chain joins TRBV7-8 to TRBJ2-1, with D possibly TRBD2 on 6 matching bases. The CDR3 contains 15 residues. Per the germline V gene, CDR1 is SGHVS and CDR2 is FQNEAQ. The V end was cut by 5 bases, the J end by 9 bases, with 20 bases between. The DNA of the CDR3 is TGTGCCAGCAGCCCCCGACCCGGGGGAGTTGGTGAGCAGTTCTTC. It is translated as CASSPRPGGVGEQFF.

V is TRBV4-1 and J is TRBJ1-5; 7 bases are a match to TRBD1. J gave up 1 base and V 6 bases, and 6 bases lay outside the gene matches. Looked up from germline, CDR1 is MGHRA and CDR2 is YSYEKL. The CDR3 contains 15 residues. In DNA form, the CDR3 reads TGCGCCAGCAGTCAGGGGGTATGGAGCAATCAGCCCCAGCATTTT. Translated, it gives CASSQGVWSNQPQHF.

Only one count was recorded for this clonotype. The rearrangement links TRBV7-9 to TRBJ1-2; TRBD1 aligns across 8 bases. The length of the CDR3 is 14 residues. Germline-derived CDR1 and CDR2 are SEHNR and FQNEAQ (reference sequence). V was pared by 0 bases and J by 8 bases, with 5 bases of the junction left unmatched. The CDR3 DNA reads as TGTGCCAGCAGCTTAGCGGGTCCAGGGGGCGGCTACACCTTC. Amino acid sequence: CASSLAGPGGGYTF. The full variable domain, its missing parts supplied by reference TRBV7-9 and TRBJ1-2, is DTGVSQNPRHKITKRGQNVTFRCDPISEHNRLYWYRQTLGQGPEFLTYFQNEAQLEKSRLLSDRFSAERPKGSFSTLEIQRTEQGDSAMYLCASSLAGPGGGYTFGSGTRLTVV.

This clonotype was picked up one time. The V gene is TRBV5-1, the J gene TRBJ1-2, with TRBD1 matching 7 bases. This CDR3 comprises 14 residues. Losses at the gene ends were 4 bases for V and 2 bases for J; bases not matched to a gene: 5. Germline V gene lookup returns CDR1 SGHRS and CDR2 YFSETQ. The CDR3 region has the DNA TGCGCCAGCAGCAGACAACAGGGGAACTATGGCTACACCTTC. Translation gives CASSRQQGNYGYTF. Looking up the rest from reference TRBV5-1 and TRBJ1-2 gives the full variable domain: KAGVTQTPRYLIKTRGQQVTLSCSPISGHRSVSWYQQTPGQGLQFLFEYFSETQRNKGNFPGRFSGRQFSNSRSEMNVSTLELGDSALYLCASSRQQGNYGYTFGSGTRLTVV.